The 12 T cell receptor beta chains below all came from one sample that was sequenced in a study of CD8+ T cells in alopecia areata. Isolated RNA was reverse transcribed into cDNA used as the sequencing template. Sequenced by immunoSEQ multiplex PCR; TCRdb stores in-frame clones only, minus some. The profile shows 120,000 or so clones, 47% of them singletons. Sequencing was performed on NKG2D-low CD8+ T cells sorted from blood. All receptors derive from a human donor with alopecia areata.

The chain is built from TRBV28 and TRBJ2-7; possibly TRBD1 for D (6 bases). Between the trimmed V and J ends, which lost 5 bases and 4 bases, there was a span of 15 bases. The CDR3 covers 14 residues. Looked up from germline, CDR1 is MDHEN and CDR2 is SYDVKM. CDR3 sequence (DNA): TGTGCCAGCAGTCACCTCGACAGGTCATACGAGCAGTACTTC. Translating gives CASSHLDRSYEQYF.

V and J are TRBV5-4 and TRBJ1-5, with D hard to call. V lost 4 bases to trimming and J lost 1 base, with 6 bases between them. This CDR3 comprises 13 residues. CDR1 and CDR2 (germline): SGHNT, YYREEE (reference sequence). In DNA form, the CDR3 reads TGTGCCAGCAGCGATCCCAGCAATCAGCCCCAGCATTTT. It is translated as CASSDPSNQPQHF.

V is TRBV4-3 and J is TRBJ1-2; D not certain. Germline V gene lookup returns CDR1 LGHNA and CDR2 YSLEER. The V end was cut by 3 bases, the J end by 8 bases, with 7 bases between. The CDR3 is 11 residues long. The CDR3 loop reads CASSQGMGYTF. Here the CDR3 DNA reads TGCGCCAGCAGCCAGGGTATGGGCTACACCTTC.

The genes are TRBV5-4 and TRBJ2-1, with 7 nucleotides matching TRBD2. CDR3 size: 13 residues. J gave up 8 bases and V 1 base, and 3 bases lay outside the gene matches. Looked up from germline, CDR1 is SGHNT and CDR2 is YYREEE (reference sequence). The CDR3 sequence: CASSLWLADEQFF. CDR3 DNA sequence: TGTGCCAGCAGCTTGTGGCTAGCGGATGAGCAGTTCTTC.

The chain uses TRBV29-1 and TRBJ2-3, with TRBD2 identical over 7 bases. The CDR3 has 11 residues. The germline V gene encodes CDR1 SQVTM and CDR2 ANQGSEA. V gave up 4 bases and J gave up 5 bases; unmatched junction bases: 0. In DNA, the CDR3 is TGCAGCGTTGCGGGAGGAGATACGCAGTATTTT. Translated: CSVAGGDTQYF.

CDR3 in amino acids: CASSAGGDTEAFF. The CDR3 DNA reads TGTGCCAGCAGTGCGGGGGGGGACACTGAAGCTTTCTTT. V and J are TRBV2 and TRBJ1-1, with D possibly being TRBD1 (5 bases). Germline assignment: CDR1 SNHLY and CDR2 FYNNEI. V was clipped by 4 bases and J by 3 bases, with 9 bases between them. The CDR3 consists of 13 residues.

The rearrangement joins TRBV4-1 to TRBJ1-5, with no clear D. The V gene lost 4 bases and the J gene lost 0 bases, with 13 bases spanning the gap. Germline values: CDR1 MGHRA, CDR2 YSYEKL. CDR3 length: 16 residues. Here the CDR3 reads CASSPRFPHSNQPQHF. In DNA, the CDR3 is TGCGCCAGCAGCCCCCGCTTCCCCCATAGCAATCAGCCCCAGCATTTT.

The genes are TRBV30 and TRBJ2-6; D gene ambiguous. V gave up 7 bases and J gave up 4 bases, with 8 bases separating them. This CDR3 is built from 12 residues. Germline V gene lookup returns CDR1 GTSNPN and CDR2 SVGIG (reference sequence). CDR3: CASPLGANVLTF. The CDR3 DNA reads TGTGCCTCCCCGTTAGGGGCCAACGTCCTGACTTTC.

This clone was detected a few times. The chain joins TRBV28 to TRBJ2-7; D is perhaps TRBD1 (6 bases). Germline CDR1 reads MDHEN; CDR2 reads SYDVKM. The V and J ends lost 4 bases and 5 bases respectively, with 12 bases between them. The CDR3 spans 13 residues. The CDR3 DNA sequence: TGTGCCAGCAGTTACAGGGTTCTCGACGAGCAGTACTTC. This gives the protein CASSYRVLDEQYF.

This clone was detected a few times. The chain recombines TRBV5-1 with TRBJ2-5, with D perhaps matching TRBD1 or TRBD2 (5 bases each). V lost 4 bases and J 3 bases, leaving 13 bases between the germline ends. Per germline, CDR1 SGHRS and CDR2 YFSETQ. The CDR3 is 14 amino acids. In DNA form, the CDR3 reads TGCGCCAGCAGCGCCCCCGGGACGGAAGAGACCCAGTACTTC. This codes for CASSAPGTEETQYF.

This clone occurred once. The chain employs TRBV5-1 and TRBJ1-4; maybe TRBD1 (5 bases). CDR1 is SGHRS, CDR2 YFSETQ, per germline. This CDR3 comprises 12 residues. V dropped 3 bases and J dropped 8 bases, with 8 bases sitting between them. CDR3 in amino acids: CASSSGSEKLFF. The CDR3, as DNA: TGCGCCAGCAGCTCAGGGAGCGAAAAACTGTTTTTT.

This clone has more than one count but fewer than ten. V gene TRBV28 combines with J gene TRBJ2-5; 11 bases line up with TRBD2. With V trimmed by 1 base and J by 5 bases, 3 bases remained unmatched. This CDR3 spans 15 amino acids. Germline assignment: CDR1 MDHEN and CDR2 SYDVKM. The CDR3 DNA follows: TGTGCCAGCAGTTTATCTACTAGCGGGGGTGAGACCCAGTACTTC. Translating gives CASSLSTSGGETQYF.